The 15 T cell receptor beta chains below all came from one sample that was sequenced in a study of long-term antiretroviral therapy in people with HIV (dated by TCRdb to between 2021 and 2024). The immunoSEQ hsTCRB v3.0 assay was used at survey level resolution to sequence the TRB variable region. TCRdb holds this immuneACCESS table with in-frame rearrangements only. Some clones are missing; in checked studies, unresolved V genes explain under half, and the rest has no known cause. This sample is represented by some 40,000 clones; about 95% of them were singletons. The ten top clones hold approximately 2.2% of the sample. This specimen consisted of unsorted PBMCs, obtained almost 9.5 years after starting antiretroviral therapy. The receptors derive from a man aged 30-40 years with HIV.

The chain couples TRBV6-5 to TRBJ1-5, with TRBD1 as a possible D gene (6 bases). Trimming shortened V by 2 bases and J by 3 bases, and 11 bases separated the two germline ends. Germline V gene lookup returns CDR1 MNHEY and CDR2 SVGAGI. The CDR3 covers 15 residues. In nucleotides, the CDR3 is TGTGCCAGCAGTTACGGGGGGGACAACAATCAGCCCCAGCATTTT. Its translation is CASSYGGDNNQPQHF.

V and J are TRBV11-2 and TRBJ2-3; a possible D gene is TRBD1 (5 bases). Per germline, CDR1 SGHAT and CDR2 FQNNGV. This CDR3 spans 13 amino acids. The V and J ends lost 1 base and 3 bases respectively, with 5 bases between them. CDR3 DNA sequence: TGTGCCAGCAGCTTAGGGACAACAGATACGCAGTATTTT. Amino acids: CASSLGTTDTQYF. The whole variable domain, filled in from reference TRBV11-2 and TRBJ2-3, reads EAGVAQSPRYKIIEKRQSVAFWCNPISGHATLYWYQQILGQGPKLLIQFQNNGVVDDSQLPKDRFSAERLKGVDSTLKIQPAKLEDSAVYLCASSLGTTDTQYFGPGTRLTVL.

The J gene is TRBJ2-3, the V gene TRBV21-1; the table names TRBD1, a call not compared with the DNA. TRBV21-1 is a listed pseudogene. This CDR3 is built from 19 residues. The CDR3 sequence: CASSKARDKDRDGADTQYF. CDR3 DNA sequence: TGTGCCAGCAGCAAAGCTCGGGATAAGGACAGGGATGGGGCAGATACGCAGTATTTT.

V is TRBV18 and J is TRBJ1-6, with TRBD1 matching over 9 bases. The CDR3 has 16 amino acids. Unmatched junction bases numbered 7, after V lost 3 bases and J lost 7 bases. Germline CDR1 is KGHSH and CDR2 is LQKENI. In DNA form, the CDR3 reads TGTGCCAGCTCACCTCTCTCCGGGACAGGGAATTCACCCCTCCACTTT. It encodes CASSPLSGTGNSPLHF.

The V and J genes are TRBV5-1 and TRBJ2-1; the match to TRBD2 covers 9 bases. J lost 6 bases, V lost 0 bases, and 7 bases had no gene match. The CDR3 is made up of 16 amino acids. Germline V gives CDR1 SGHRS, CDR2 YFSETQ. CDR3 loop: CASSLGGGGVVNEQFF. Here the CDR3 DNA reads TGCGCCAGCAGCTTGGGCGGGGGGGGTGTAGTCAATGAGCAGTTCTTC.

The CDR3 loop is CASSLEYGAGTEAFF. CDR3 sequence (DNA): TGTGCCAGCAGCTTAGAATATGGGGCAGGTACTGAAGCTTTCTTT. This chain links TRBV11-2 with TRBJ1-1; tentatively, D is TRBD1 (5 bases). V was clipped by 0 bases and J by 5 bases, with 13 bases between them. Germline loops: CDR1 SGHAT, CDR2 FQNNGV. The CDR3 is 15 amino acids.

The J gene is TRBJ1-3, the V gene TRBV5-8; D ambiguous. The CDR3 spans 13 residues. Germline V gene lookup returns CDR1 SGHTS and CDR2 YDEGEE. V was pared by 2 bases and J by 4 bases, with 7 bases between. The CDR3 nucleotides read TGTGCCAGCAGCTTATCCGGGGGAAACACCATATATTTT. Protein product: CASSLSGGNTIYF.

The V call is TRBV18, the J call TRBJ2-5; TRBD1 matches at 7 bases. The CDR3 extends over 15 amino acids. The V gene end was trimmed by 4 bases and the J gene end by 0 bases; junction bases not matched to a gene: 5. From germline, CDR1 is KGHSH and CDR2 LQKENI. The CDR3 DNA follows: TGTGCCAGCTCACTCTCGACAGGGAACCAAGAGACCCAGTACTTC. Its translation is CASSLSTGNQETQYF. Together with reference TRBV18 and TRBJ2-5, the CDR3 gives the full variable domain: NAGVMQNPRHLVRRRGQEARLRCSPMKGHSHVYWYRQLPEEGLKFMVYLQKENIIDESGMPKERFSAEFPKEGPSILRIQQVVRGDSAAYFCASSLSTGNQETQYFGPGTRLLVL.

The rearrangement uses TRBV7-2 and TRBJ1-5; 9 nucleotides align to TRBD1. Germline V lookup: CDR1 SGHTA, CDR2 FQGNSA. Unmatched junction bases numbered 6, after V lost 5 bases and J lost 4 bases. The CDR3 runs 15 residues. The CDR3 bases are TGTGCCAGCAGCCCTACGGGACAGGGAAATCAGCCCCAGCATTTT. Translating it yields CASSPTGQGNQPQHF.

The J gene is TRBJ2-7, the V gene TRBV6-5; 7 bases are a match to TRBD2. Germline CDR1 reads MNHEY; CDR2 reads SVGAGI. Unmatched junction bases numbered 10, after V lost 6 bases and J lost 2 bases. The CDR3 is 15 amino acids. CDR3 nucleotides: TGTGCCAGCAGCCCCTGGGCTAGCGGAACCTACGAGCAGTACTTC. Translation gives CASSPWASGTYEQYF.

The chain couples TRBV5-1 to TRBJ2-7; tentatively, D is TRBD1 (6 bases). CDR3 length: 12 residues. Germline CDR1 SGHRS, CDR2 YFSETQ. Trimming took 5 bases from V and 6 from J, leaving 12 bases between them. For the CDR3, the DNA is TGCGCCAGCAGATCCGACAGGCTCGAGCAGTACTTC. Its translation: CASRSDRLEQYF. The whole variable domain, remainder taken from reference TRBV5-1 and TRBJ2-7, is KAGVTQTPRYLIKTRGQQVTLSCSPISGHRSVSWYQQTPGQGLQFLFEYFSETQRNKGNFPGRFSGRQFSNSRSEMNVSTLELGDSALYLCASRSDRLEQYFGPGTRLTVT.

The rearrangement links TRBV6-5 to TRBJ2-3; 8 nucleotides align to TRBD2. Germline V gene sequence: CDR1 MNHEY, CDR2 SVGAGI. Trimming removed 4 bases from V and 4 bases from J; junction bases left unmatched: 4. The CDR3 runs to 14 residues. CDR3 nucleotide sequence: TGTGCCAGCAGTTCCTCCGGGGGGGCAGATACGCAGTATTTT. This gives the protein CASSSSGGADTQYF.

This CDR3 is CASSLGRGTSDTQYF. Written as DNA, the CDR3 is TGTGCCAGCAGCTTAGGTAGGGGCACTTCAGATACGCAGTATTTT. The chain links TRBV7-6 to TRBJ2-3; perhaps TRBD1 as D (5 bases). Trimming removed 1 base from V and 4 bases from J, with 12 bases in between. CDR3 length: 15 amino acids. Germline V lookup: CDR1 SGHVS, CDR2 FNYEAQ.

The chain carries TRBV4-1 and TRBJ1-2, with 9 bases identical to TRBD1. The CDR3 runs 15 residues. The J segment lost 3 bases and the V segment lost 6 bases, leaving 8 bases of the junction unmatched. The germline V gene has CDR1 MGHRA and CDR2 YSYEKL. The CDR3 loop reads CASSPGQGDYYGYTF. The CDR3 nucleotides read TGCGCCAGCAGTCCGGGACAGGGCGATTACTATGGCTACACCTTC.

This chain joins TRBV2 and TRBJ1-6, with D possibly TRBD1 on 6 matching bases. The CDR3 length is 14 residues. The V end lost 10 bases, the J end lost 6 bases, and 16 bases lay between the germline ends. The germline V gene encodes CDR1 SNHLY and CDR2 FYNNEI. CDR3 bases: TGTGCCACTGCTCCAGGGGTCAGTAATTCACCCCTCCACTTT. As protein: CATAPGVSNSPLHF.